This T cell receptor beta chain originates from a study of T cells in Graves' hyperthyroidism and ophthalmopathy (dated 2019 in TCRdb). Regarding the study in general: Peripheral blood was sampled at the time of initial diagnosis, prior to any treatment. To identify TCR V-J signatures that set the groups apart, the researchers used a discovery cohort of 90 to 100 patients, made up of roughly 45 with Graves' ophthalmopathy and about 55 with stable Graves' hyperthyroidism. Whether ophthalmopathy could be predicted prospectively was tested in an independent validation cohort made up of roughly 20 hyperthyroidism patients plus 17 patients who later progressed to ophthalmopathy. The 100 discovery patients were randomly split 7:3 into training and test sets. In addition, the study compared T-cell repertoires in thyroid tissue and in blood from five or six Graves' hyperthyroidism patients. After blood sampling, hyperthyroidism patients were treated with methimazole at a starting dose of 30 mg daily, and ophthalmopathy patients were treated with high-dose intravenous methylprednisolone. TCR Vbeta CDR3 sequencing of fewer than 150 peripheral blood samples (approximately 44 ophthalmopathy, 75 hyperthyroidism and roughly 17 progressor patients) is reported in the paper. Study-wide findings and limitations: Ophthalmopathy was separated from stable hyperthyroidism by a 13 V-J signature model, with around 88% sensitivity and approximately 81% specificity obtained in cross-validation and 80%/75% obtained in testing. During validation, the model predicted progression to ophthalmopathy a median of roughly 7.1 months ahead of onset, with around 70% sensitivity and roughly 72% specificity. No statistical method was used to fix the sample size in advance, and group allocation was not hidden from the investigators. Blood samples also contained most of the expanded thyroid clonotypes (frequency above 0.001), which suggests that blood repertoires may reflect thyroid immune responses.

At least ten counts were recorded for this clonotype. Its antigen remains unidentified. It has no much larger one-base neighbor in the sample; base qualities were not kept. TCR beta CDR3 regions were amplified from RNA transcripts. The first round of RT-PCR for the TCR CDR3 was performed with the HTBI primer set and the Qiagen OneStep RT-PCR kit. A second multiplex PCR round built the libraries, followed by size selection and purification. The libraries were sequenced on an Illumina HiSeq2000 using paired-end 100 bp reads. The study's own analysis went as follows. Raw data were processed with SOAPnuke, discarding reads with adapters, uncalled bases, mean Phred below 15, or no exact constant-primer or identifier match. High-quality paired reads were merged using COPE v1.2.5, and each unique nucleotide sequence was defined as a clonotype. MiTCR v1.1 was used to align clonotypes to the IMGT TRBV, TRBD and TRBJ reference segments. The analysis was restricted to V-J combinations with a frequency above 0.0001, which together covered about 99% of the repertoires. A TCS score was defined as the ratio of F50 (clonal expansion) to E x V (chaos), with BLOSUM62-based TCRdist applied between CDR3 peptides within each V-J. Welch's t-statistics and random forest reduced just over 500 V-J features to around 14, which were used in a naive Bayes classifier (R e1071). The Morisita-Horn index was used to measure how similar the thyroid and blood repertoires were. The public reads were run again by TCRdb, first through fastp at Q25 and then through MiXCR, and only productive beta chains were kept. Entries are consolidated by CDR3 protein sequence, retaining the most common genes and DNA. TCRdb's processing, not the authors', yielded these V and J calls. The sample includes hundreds of thousands of distinct CDR3 sequences, with approximately 14% observed a single time. The ten largest clones take up 4.3% of the sample.

Ophthalmopathy patients had moderately to severely active disease, Clinical Activity Score of at least 3, NOSPECS grade of at least 4, and duration under 3 months. The study excluded patients with uncontrolled infections, other autoimmune diseases, pregnancy or lactation. Clinical symptoms, serum thyroxine and TRAb, thyroid ultrasound, and orbital computed tomography formed the basis for the diagnoses. Ficoll-Paque density gradient centrifugation was used to isolate PBMCs from about 10 ml of fresh peripheral blood. Total RNA was extracted with Trizol reagent, and quality was checked on an Agilent 2100 Bioanalyzer. The receptor was isolated from a woman between 40 and 50 years old with Graves' ophthalmopathy. The sequencing input was blood.

The CDR3 reads CASGWTQNYGYTF. The DNA is TGTGCCAGCGGGTGGACCCAAAACTATGGCTACACCTTC. The rearrangement joined TRBV27 to TRBJ1-2; the D gene cannot be named for sure. The CDR3 numbers 13 residues from cysteine through phenylalanine. The CDR3 DNA has 39 bases and is translated from base 1. The V and J ends are trimmed by 8 bases and 2 bases, leaving 12 bases between them. CDR1 and CDR2 are read off the germline V gene (reference sequence) as MNHEY and SMNVEV.